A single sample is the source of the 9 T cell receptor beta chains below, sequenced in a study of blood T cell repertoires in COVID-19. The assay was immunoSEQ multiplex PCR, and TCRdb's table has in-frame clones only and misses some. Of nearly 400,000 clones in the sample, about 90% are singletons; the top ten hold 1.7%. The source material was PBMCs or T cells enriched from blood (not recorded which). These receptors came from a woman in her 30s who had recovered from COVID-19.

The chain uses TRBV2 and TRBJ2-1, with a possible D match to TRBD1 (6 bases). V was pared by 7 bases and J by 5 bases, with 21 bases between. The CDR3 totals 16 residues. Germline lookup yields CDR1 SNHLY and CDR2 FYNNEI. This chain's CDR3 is CASTTKPPGQNNEQFF. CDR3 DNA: TGTGCCAGCACGACGAAACCCCCGGGACAAAACAATGAGCAGTTCTTC.

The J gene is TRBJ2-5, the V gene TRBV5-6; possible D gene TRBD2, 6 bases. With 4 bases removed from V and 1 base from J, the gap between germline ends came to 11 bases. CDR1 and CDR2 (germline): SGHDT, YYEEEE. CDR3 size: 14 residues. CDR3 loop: CASSIWGVQETQYF. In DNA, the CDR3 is TGTGCCAGCAGCATATGGGGGGTCCAAGAGACCCAGTACTTC.

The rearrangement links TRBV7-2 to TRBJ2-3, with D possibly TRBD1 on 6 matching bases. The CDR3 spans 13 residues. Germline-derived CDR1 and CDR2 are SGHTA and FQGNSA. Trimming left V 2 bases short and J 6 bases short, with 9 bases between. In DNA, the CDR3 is TGTGCCAGCAGCTTAAACAGGGAGGATACGCAGTATTTT. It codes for CASSLNREDTQYF.

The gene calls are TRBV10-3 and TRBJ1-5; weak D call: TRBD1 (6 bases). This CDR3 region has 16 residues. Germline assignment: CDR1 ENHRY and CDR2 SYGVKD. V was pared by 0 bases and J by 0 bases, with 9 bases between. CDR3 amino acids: CAISESKDSSNQPQHF. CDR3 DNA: TGTGCCATCAGTGAGTCCAAGGACAGTAGCAATCAGCCCCAGCATTTT.

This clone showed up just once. CDR3 nucleotide sequence: TGTGCCAGCAGCCCCTCGGTCCAAAAGAACACTGAAGCTTTCTTT. Translating it yields CASSPSVQKNTEAFF. The rearrangement uses TRBV6-4 and TRBJ1-1, with D unclear. Germline lookup yields CDR1 MRHNA and CDR2 SNTAGT. V gave up 6 bases and J gave up 1 base, with 15 bases separating them. There are 15 residues in the CDR3.

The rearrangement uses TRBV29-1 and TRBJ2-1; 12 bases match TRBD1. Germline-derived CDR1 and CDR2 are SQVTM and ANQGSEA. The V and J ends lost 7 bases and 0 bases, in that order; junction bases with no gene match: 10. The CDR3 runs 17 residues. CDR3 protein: CSAWDRGRRGSYNEQFF. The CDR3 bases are TGCAGCGCCTGGGACAGGGGGCGAAGGGGCTCCTACAATGAGCAGTTCTTC.

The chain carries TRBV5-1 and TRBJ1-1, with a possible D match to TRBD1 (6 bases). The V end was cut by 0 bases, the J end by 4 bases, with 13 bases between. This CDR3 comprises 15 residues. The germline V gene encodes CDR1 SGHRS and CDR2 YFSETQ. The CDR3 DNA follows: TGCGCCAGCAGCTTGGAGGGGGAGGGTGGCACTGAAGCTTTCTTT. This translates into CASSLEGEGGTEAFF.

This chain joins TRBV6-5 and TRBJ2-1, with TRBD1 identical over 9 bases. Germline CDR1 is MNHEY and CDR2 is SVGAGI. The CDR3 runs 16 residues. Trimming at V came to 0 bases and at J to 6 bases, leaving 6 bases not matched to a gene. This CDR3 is CASSYSRTGAFNEQFF. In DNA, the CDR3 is TGTGCCAGCAGTTACTCGAGGACAGGGGCGTTCAATGAGCAGTTCTTC.

The CDR3 DNA reads TGTGCCAGCAGTTTCCCGCAGGCGTCTAGCACAGATACGCAGTATTTT. Its protein product is CASSFPQASSTDTQYF. The chain uses TRBV28 and TRBJ2-3; D is uncertain. This CDR3 spans 16 amino acids. Germline V CDR1 and CDR2: MDHEN, SYDVKM. Trimming removed 3 bases at V and 0 bases at J, with 13 bases between.